Listed below are T cell receptor beta chains from one sample, sequenced in a study of T cell changes during pregnancy in multiple sclerosis. The method was immunoSEQ multiplex PCR; TCRdb's version includes in-frame clones alone and lacks a portion of them. There are about 40,000 clones in the sample; roughly 87% occur only once, and 0.5% to 0.65% lies in the top ten. The sequencing used CD4+ T cells from peripheral blood mononuclear cells, collected in the first trimester of pregnancy. These receptors were taken from a female donor with multiple sclerosis, enrolled in a pregnancy study. CDR3s include the opening cysteine and the closing phenylalanine or tryptophan. D genes are given only for firm matches. Clone size appears in some rows only: once, few, many, or a class for an expanded clone.

TRBJ2-7,.,TRBD2,TRBV19,TGTGCCAGTAGTATCCCGGGACTAGAAGTTGGGGAGCAGTACTTC,CASSIPGLEVGEQYF
TRBJ1-2,.,.,TRBV19,TGTGCCAGTAGAGATCAGGGGACGCTCTATGGCTACACCTTC,CASRDQGTLYGYTF
TRBJ1-4,.,TRBD1,TRBV5-8,TGTGCCAGCAGCTTGTACAGGGGAGGCGAGGCTTATGAAAAACTGTTTTTT,CASSLYRGGEAYEKLFF
TRBJ1-2,once,TRBD1,TRBV6-1,TGTGCCAGCAGTGAACCGGGACAGAATTATGGCTACACCTTC,CASSEPGQNYGYTF
TRBJ2-1,once,TRBD2,TRBV5-1,TGCGCCAGCAGCTTGGCAGGGGCCCAGCGGGAGCGACGATTATGGAATGAGCAGTTCTTC,CASSLAGAQRERRLWNEQFF
TRBJ1-2,.,TRBD1,TRBV2,TGTGCCAGCGGGACAGAAGAAGGCGGCTACACCTTC,CASGTEEGGYTF
TRBJ1-2,.,.,TRBV5-6,TGTGCCAGCAGCTTGGTAGGGGGCTATGGCTACACCTTC,CASSLVGGYGYTF
TRBJ1-2,.,.,TRBV7-2,TGTGCCAGCAGCTTAGAGTGGCGGGGCTACACCTTC,CASSLEWRGYTF
TRBJ1-1,.,.,TRBV15,TGTGCCACCAGCAGAAAAGGGCAGGGGAGTGGCACTGAAGCTTTCTTT,CATSRKGQGSGTEAFF
TRBJ2-1,.,TRBD2,TRBV5-1,TGCGCCAGCGACTTGGGACTAGCGGGAGGCCATGAGCAGTTCTTC,CASDLGLAGGHEQFF
TRBJ2-2,.,.,TRBV2,TGTGCCAGCAGTGTCAGCGCGGGACCGAACACCGGGGAGCTGTTTTTT,CASSVSAGPNTGELFF
TRBJ2-5,.,.,TRBV19,TGTGCCAGTAGTATGAGGGATCGGGAGACCCAGTACTTC,CASSMRDRETQYF
TRBJ2-2,.,TRBD1,TRBV7-9,TGTGCCAGCAGCCCGGGACAGGGGTACACCGGGGAGCTGTTTTTT,CASSPGQGYTGELFF
TRBJ1-2,.,.,TRBV30,TGTGCCTGGAGTGGACAAGGGACTCCCTACACCTTC,CAWSGQGTPYTF
TRBJ1-4,.,.,TRBV19,TGTGCCAGTAGTGTTTCCAGGGAAGCAACTAATGAAAAACTGTTTTTT,CASSVSREATNEKLFF
TRBJ2-7,.,TRBD1,TRBV18,TGTGCCAGCTCACCAGGGCAGGGGGATACCTACGAGCAGTACTTC,CASSPGQGDTYEQYF
TRBJ1-2,.,.,TRBV4-1,TGCGCCAGCAGCCAAGATGGGGGCAGGGCGTACGGCTACACCTTC,CASSQDGGRAYGYTF
TRBJ2-2,.,.,TRBV4-2,TGTGCCAGCAGCCAAGATCCCGGGGGTGGGACCGGGGAGCTGTTTTTT,CASSQDPGGGTGELFF
TRBJ1-3,once,.,TRBV18,TGTGCCAGCTCACCCGACTCCCTCTCTGGAAACACCATATATTTT,CASSPDSLSGNTIYF
TRBJ2-7,.,TRBD2,TRBV6-1,TGTGCCAGCAGTGGGGGCGGGAGTAGGATCGAGCAGTACTTC,CASSGGGSRIEQYF
TRBJ1-2,.,.,TRBV6-5,TGTGCCAGCAGTTGGAAAGGACAGCACTATGGCTACACCTTC,CASSWKGQHYGYTF
TRBJ2-1,.,.,TRBV18,TGTGCCAGCTCACTACTAAACGACAATGAGCAGTTCTTC,CASSLLNDNEQFF
TRBJ2-1,.,TRBD2,TRBV6-1,TGTGCCAGCAGTGGGGGCTTAGCGGGGGGCGTCGATGAGCAGTTCTTC,CASSGGLAGGVDEQFF
TRBJ2-5,.,.,TRBV19,TGTGCCAGTAGTACTCCACTAGGAGAGACCCAGTACTTC,CASSTPLGETQYF
TRBJ1-1,few,TRBD1,TRBV18,TGTGCCAGCTCACCAGGGAGTGTCGGGACAGGGGGTACTGAAGCTTTCTTT,CASSPGSVGTGGTEAFF
TRBJ1-5,.,TRBD1,TRBV6-1,TGTGCCAGCAGTGACCTAACAGGGGGCGGTTATCGCAATCAGCCCCAGCATTTT,CASSDLTGGGYRNQPQHF
TRBJ1-1,.,.,TRBV4-2,TGTGCCAGCAGATTCTGGAGCTCTGAAGCTTTCTTT,CASRFWSSEAFF
TRBJ2-7,.,.,TRBV7-9,TGTGCCAGCAGCCAGTCAGGGTCCCTAACCTACGAGCAGTACTTC,CASSQSGSLTYEQYF
TRBJ1-2,once,.,TRBV5-6,TGTGCCAGCAGCTTGGGGACAGTCGGCTACACCTTC,CASSLGTVGYTF
TRBJ1-5,.,.,TRBV30,TGTGCCTGGAGCGCCGGGAGCGCGGGGAATCAGCCCCAGCATTTT,CAWSAGSAGNQPQHF
TRBJ1-1,.,TRBD1,TRBV19,TGTGCCAGTAGCGAGACAGGGCACTTGAAAGCTTTCTTT,CASSETGHLKAFF
TRBJ2-5,.,.,TRBV7-8,TGTGCCAGCAGGAAGGGGGAGACCCAGTACTTC,CASRKGETQYF
TRBJ2-1,.,.,TRBV7-2,TGTGCCAGCAGGCACCTCAGGGATAGGTCCTACAATGAGCAGTTCTTC,CASRHLRDRSYNEQFF
TRBJ2-4,.,.,TRBV6-5,TGTGCCAGCAGTTACTTCCAGGGGGGCATTCAGTACTTC,CASSYFQGGIQYF
TRBJ1-1,.,.,TRBV29-1,TGCAGCGTTGTCGGGACACATATGAACACTGAAGCTTTCTTT,CSVVGTHMNTEAFF
TRBJ2-2,.,.,TRBV7-7,TGTGCCAGCAGCACCGGGACATCCAACACCGGGGAGCTGTTTTTT,CASSTGTSNTGELFF
TRBJ2-3,.,TRBD2,TRBV4-3,TGCGCCAGCAGCCCGGGCGGGGGGCTCACAGATACGCAGTATTTT,CASSPGGGLTDTQYF